The 14 T cell receptor beta chains listed next were all sequenced from one sample in a study of cytotoxic CD8 clonotypes in ibrutinib-treated CLL. Libraries were prepared by immunoSEQ multiplex PCR; TCRdb keeps only in-frame clonotypes and omits some of them. The table lists roughly 220,000 clones, around 75% of them singletons. Sample: PBMCs, taken after 12 months of ibrutinib treatment. The origin of the receptors is a human donor with chronic lymphocytic leukemia.

The rearrangement uses TRBV5-1 and TRBJ2-1, with 7 bases that match TRBD1. Germline CDR1 SGHRS, CDR2 YFSETQ. The CDR3 length is 13 residues. V shed 5 bases, J shed 8 bases, and the junction held 7 bases outside the gene matches. CDR3 DNA: TGCGCCAGCAGAGAGGACAGGTCTTATGAGCAGTTCTTC. Translated: CASREDRSYEQFF.

V usage is TRBV11-3 and J usage is TRBJ2-7; no reliable D call. The CDR3 is 12 amino acids. Germline V gives CDR1 SGHNT, CDR2 YENEEA. The ends were cut back, 1 base at V and 9 bases at J, with 10 bases in the middle. CDR3 residues: CASSLGDLPQYF. CDR3 bases: TGTGCCAGCAGCTTAGGTGACCTACCGCAGTACTTC. The entire variable domain, with the rest obtained from reference TRBV11-3 and TRBJ2-7, is as follows: EAGVVQSPRYKIIEKKQPVAFWCNPISGHNTLYWYLQNLGQGPELLIRYENEEAVDDSQLPKDRFSAERLKGVDSTLKIQPAELGDSAVYLCASSLGDLPQYFGPGTRLTVT.

There are a few counts of this clone. The chain uses TRBV12-5 and TRBJ2-2; D call uncertain. Deletions cut 9 bases from V and 3 bases from J, with 2 bases between. The CDR3 is 10 amino acids. Germline CDR1 is LGHNT and CDR2 is FRNRAP. CDR3 region: CARHTGELFF. The CDR3, as DNA: TGTGCTAGACACACCGGGGAGCTGTTTTTT.

A few counts support this clone. The V gene is TRBV5-1, the J gene TRBJ2-5; TRBD1 might be the D (6 bases). The V gene lost 1 base and the J gene lost 4 bases, with 8 bases spanning the gap. From germline, CDR1 is SGHRS and CDR2 YFSETQ. The CDR3 consists of 13 residues. The CDR3 nucleotides are TGCGCCAGCAGCTTGACAGGGCCAGAGACCCAGTACTTC. Residues: CASSLTGPETQYF.

This clone has just a few counts. The chain recombines TRBV7-2 with TRBJ1-6; the D is unclear. The CDR3 has 15 amino acids. Deletions cut 4 bases from V and 6 bases from J, with 13 bases between. Germline CDR1 is SGHTA and CDR2 is FQGNSA. The CDR3 protein is CASSYSRLANSPLHF. DNA of the CDR3: TGTGCCAGCAGCTACTCGAGGCTCGCTAATTCACCCCTCCACTTT. The complete variable domain, with remaining parts taken from reference TRBV7-2 and TRBJ1-6, reads GAGVSQSPSNKVTEKGKDVELRCDPISGHTALYWYRQSLGQGLEFLIYFQGNSAPDKSGLPSDRFSAERTGGSVSTLTIQRTQQEDSAVYLCASSYSRLANSPLHFGNGTRLTVT.

For the CDR3, the DNA is TGTGCCATCGCAGGTCGCGCGGACAGGGTACCCTATGGCTACACCTTC. Amino acid sequence: CAIAGRADRVPYGYTF. The gene calls are TRBV10-3 and TRBJ1-2; 8 positions agree with TRBD1. The length of the CDR3 is 16 residues. V lost 8 bases to trimming and J lost 4 bases; unmatched junction nucleotides: 15. Germline values: CDR1 ENHRY, CDR2 SYGVKD.

The chain has TRBV18 and TRBJ2-4, with unresolved D. Germline V gene data show CDR1 as KGHSH and CDR2 as LQKENI. The CDR3 spans 16 residues. Trimming shortened V by 5 bases and J by 0 bases, and 14 bases separated the two germline ends. CDR3: CASSNRTRLAKNIQYF. In DNA, the CDR3 is TGTGCCAGCTCAAATCGGACCCGGCTAGCCAAAAACATTCAGTACTTC. The whole variable domain, filled in from reference TRBV18 and TRBJ2-4, reads NAGVMQNPRHLVRRRGQEARLRCSPMKGHSHVYWYRQLPEEGLKFMVYLQKENIIDESGMPKERFSAEFPKEGPSILRIQQVVRGDSAAYFCASSNRTRLAKNIQYFGAGTRLSVL.

This chain connects TRBV9 to TRBJ1-2; TRBD1 matches at 7 bases. This CDR3 spans 14 amino acids. The V segment lost 4 bases and the J segment 4 bases; nucleotides outside the gene matches: 7. Germline V lookup: CDR1 SGDLS, CDR2 YYNGEE. The chain's CDR3 is CASSRDSPSYGYTF. Here the CDR3 DNA reads TGTGCCAGCAGCAGGGACAGCCCGAGCTATGGCTACACCTTC.

The chain has TRBV7-2 and TRBJ1-6; D is uncertain. Germline V lookup: CDR1 SGHTA, CDR2 FQGNSA. Deletions cut 1 base from V and 3 bases from J, with 10 bases between. CDR3 length equals 16 residues. In nucleotides, the CDR3 is TGTGCCAGCAGCTTAGGCAGCGGGAACTATAATTCACCCCTCCACTTT. Its translation is CASSLGSGNYNSPLHF.

The rearrangement links TRBV5-6 to TRBJ2-2; tentatively, D is TRBD2 (5 bases). This CDR3 comprises 13 residues. V dropped 3 bases and J dropped 11 bases, with 14 bases sitting between them. Germline CDR1 and CDR2: SGHDT and YYEEEE. Here the CDR3 DNA reads TGTGCCAGCAGCTCAGTAACTAGTCCCGAGCTGTTTTTT. Protein sequence: CASSSVTSPELFF.

V gene TRBV5-6 combines with J gene TRBJ2-4; tentative D call: TRBD2 (6 bases). Germline CDR1 is SGHDT and CDR2 is YYEEEE. V lost 4 bases to trimming and J lost 9 bases, with 17 bases between them. The CDR3 runs 14 residues. The CDR3 DNA reads TGTGCCAGCAGCAACGGGCGGGGAACGGGCATTCAGTACTTC. It is translated as CASSNGRGTGIQYF.

The V and J genes are TRBV19 and TRBJ2-2; D is ambiguous. The CDR3 extends over 16 amino acids. Germline-derived CDR1 and CDR2 are LNHDA and SQIVND (reference sequence). The germline V and J ends were trimmed by 5 bases and 1 base, with 14 bases remaining between them. CDR3 protein: CASSVYRQKNTGELFF. In DNA, the CDR3 is TGTGCCAGTAGTGTTTATCGGCAAAAGAACACCGGGGAGCTGTTTTTT.

There are a few counts of this clone. This chain links TRBV21-1 with TRBJ1-2. TRBV21-1 is a pseudogene. The CDR3 length is 10 residues. This chain's CDR3 is CASSHYGYTF. CDR3 coding DNA: TGTGCCAGCAGCCACTATGGCTACACCTTC.

The V gene is TRBV19, the J gene TRBJ1-1; tentative D call: TRBD1 (5 bases). Germline lookup yields CDR1 LNHDA and CDR2 SQIVND (reference sequence). V was clipped by 3 bases and J by 2 bases, with 13 bases between them. The CDR3 loop spans 15 amino acids. The CDR3 loop is CASSIMGRGNTEAFF. In DNA form, the CDR3 reads TGTGCCAGTAGTATTATGGGACGGGGAAACACTGAAGCTTTCTTT.